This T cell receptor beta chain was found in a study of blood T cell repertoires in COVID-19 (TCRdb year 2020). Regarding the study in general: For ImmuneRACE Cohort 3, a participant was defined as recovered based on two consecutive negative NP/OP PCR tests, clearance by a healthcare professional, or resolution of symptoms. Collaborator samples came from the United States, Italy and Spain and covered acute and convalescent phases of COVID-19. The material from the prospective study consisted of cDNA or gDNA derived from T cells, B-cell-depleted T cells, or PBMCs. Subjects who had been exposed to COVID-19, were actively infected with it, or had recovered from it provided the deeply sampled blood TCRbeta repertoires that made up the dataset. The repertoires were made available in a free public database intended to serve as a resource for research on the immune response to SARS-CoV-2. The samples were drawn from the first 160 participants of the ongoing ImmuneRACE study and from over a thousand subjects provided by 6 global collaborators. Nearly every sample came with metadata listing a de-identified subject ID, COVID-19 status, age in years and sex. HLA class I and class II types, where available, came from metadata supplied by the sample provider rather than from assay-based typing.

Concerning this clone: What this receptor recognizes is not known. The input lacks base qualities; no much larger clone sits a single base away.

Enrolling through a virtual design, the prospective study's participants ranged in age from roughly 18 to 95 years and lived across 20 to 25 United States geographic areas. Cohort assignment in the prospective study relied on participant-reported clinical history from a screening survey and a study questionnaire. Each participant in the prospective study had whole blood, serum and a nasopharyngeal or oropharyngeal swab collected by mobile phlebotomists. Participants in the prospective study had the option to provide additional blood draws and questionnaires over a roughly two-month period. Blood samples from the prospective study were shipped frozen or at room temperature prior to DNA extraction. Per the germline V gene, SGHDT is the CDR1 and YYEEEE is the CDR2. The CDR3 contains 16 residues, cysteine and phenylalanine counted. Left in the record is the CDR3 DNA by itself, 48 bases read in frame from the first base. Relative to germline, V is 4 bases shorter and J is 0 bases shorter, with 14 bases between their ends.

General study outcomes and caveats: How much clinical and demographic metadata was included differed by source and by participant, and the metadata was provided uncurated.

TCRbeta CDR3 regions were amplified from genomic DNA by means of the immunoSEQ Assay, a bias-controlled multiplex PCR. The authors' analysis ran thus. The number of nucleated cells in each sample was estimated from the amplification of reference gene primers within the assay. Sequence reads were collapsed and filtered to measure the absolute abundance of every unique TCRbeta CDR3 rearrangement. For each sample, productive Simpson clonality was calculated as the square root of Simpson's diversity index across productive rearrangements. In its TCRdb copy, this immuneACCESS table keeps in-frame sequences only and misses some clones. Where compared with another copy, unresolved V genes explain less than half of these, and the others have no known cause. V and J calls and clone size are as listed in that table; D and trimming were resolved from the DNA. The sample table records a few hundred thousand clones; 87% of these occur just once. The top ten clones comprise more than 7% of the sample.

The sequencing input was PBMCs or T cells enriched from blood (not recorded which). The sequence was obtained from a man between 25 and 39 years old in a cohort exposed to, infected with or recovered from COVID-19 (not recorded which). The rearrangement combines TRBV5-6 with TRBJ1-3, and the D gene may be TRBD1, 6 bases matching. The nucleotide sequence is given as TGTGCCAGCAGCGGCGGACAGCTGTCCTCTGGAAACACCATATATTTT. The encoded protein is CASSGGQLSSGNTIYF.